Shown below are 11 T cell receptor beta chains from a single sample sequenced in a study of vaccination effects on CD4 cells after COVID-19. Antigen-specific CD4+ T cells were expanded with viral peptide pools in the ViraFEST assay before sequencing. Cultured cells yielded isolated CD4+ T cells after less than 11 days. Two-dose vaccination with either BNT162b2 or mRNA-1273 was given to the participants. Data came from immunoSEQ multiplex PCR; TCRdb stores just in-frame clones and leaves some out. The table lists 65,000 to 75,000 clones, roughly 74% of them singletons, with roughly 1.4% in the top ten. Antigens for these TCRs are unknown. This specimen consisted of CD4+ T cells from PBMCs cultured with HCoV-229E spike peptides, obtained after COVID-19 vaccination. Receptors originate from a human donor who received a COVID-19 vaccine.

This clone came up a few times. The rearrangement joins TRBV5-8 to TRBJ1-2; D ambiguous. CDR1 SGHTS and CDR2 YDEGEE come from the germline V gene. The CDR3 length is 13 residues. Trimming pared 4 bases from V and 4 bases from J, leaving 11 bases between. The CDR3 region has the DNA TGTGCCAGCAGCGACGTGGAGGGCTATGGCTACACCTTC. Amino acid sequence: CASSDVEGYGYTF.

The CDR3 DNA follows: TGCAGCGTTGGGTTACAGTACTATGGCTACACCTTC. It codes for CSVGLQYYGYTF. V and J are TRBV29-1 and TRBJ1-2, with D uncertain. There are 12 residues in the CDR3. Trimming removed 4 bases from V and 3 bases from J, with 9 bases in between. The V gene's germline CDR1 is SQVTM and CDR2 ANQGSEA.

The V gene is TRBV10-2, the J gene TRBJ1-3; 8 nucleotides align to TRBD1. The germline V gene encodes CDR1 WSHSY and CDR2 SAAADI. Germline trimming cut 6 bases from V and 0 bases from J; bases unmatched to any gene: 4. The CDR3 loop spans 15 amino acids. CDR3 sequence reads: CASRHGQGSGNTIYF. CDR3 coding DNA: TGCGCCAGCAGACACGGACAGGGCTCTGGAAACACCATATATTTT.

CDR3 in DNA: TGTGCCAGCAGCTTAATGGGACTCGGCCAAGAGACCCAGTACTTC. Its protein is CASSLMGLGQETQYF. This sequence joins TRBV7-3 and TRBJ2-5; TRBD2 might be the D (6 bases). V was shortened by 1 base and J by 1 base, with 10 bases between the two germline ends. The CDR3 is 15 amino acids. Per the germline V gene, CDR1 is SGHTA and CDR2 is FQGTGA.

The chain recombines TRBV9 with TRBJ1-2; a weak D match, TRBD1 (6 bases). The CDR3 is 14 amino acids. Germline CDR1 SGDLS, CDR2 YYNGEE. Trimming left V 4 bases short and J 1 base short, with 11 bases between. For the CDR3, the DNA is TGTGCCAGCAGCCGGGGGCAGGGTAACTATGGCTACACCTTC. Translated: CASSRGQGNYGYTF. The full variable domain, in which reference TRBV9 and TRBJ1-2 provide the parts outside the CDR3, is DSGVTQTPKHLITATGQRVTLRCSPRSGDLSVYWYQQSLDQGLQFLIQYYNGEERAKGNILERFSAQQFPDLHSELNLSSLELGDSALYFCASSRGQGNYGYTFGSGTRLTVV.

The V and J genes are TRBV5-1 and TRBJ2-1, with TRBD2 identical over 9 bases. The CDR3 covers 14 residues. Germline assignment: CDR1 SGHRS and CDR2 YFSETQ. J was trimmed by 9 bases and V by 3 bases; bases with no gene match: 7. This CDR3 is CASSSGTSSSEQFF. The CDR3 region has the DNA TGCGCCAGCAGCTCCGGGACTAGCTCATCTGAGCAGTTCTTC.

The V call is TRBV10-2, the J call TRBJ1-5; no definite D call. The length of the CDR3 is 15 residues. Germline loops: CDR1 WSHSY, CDR2 SAAADI. Trimming shortened V by 3 bases and J by 3 bases, and 12 bases separated the two germline ends. The CDR3 DNA follows: TGCGCCAGCAGTGAAGTCAGTAAGTACAATCAGCCCCAGCATTTT. Its protein is CASSEVSKYNQPQHF.

As DNA, the CDR3 is TGTGCCAGCAGCAAGTCAACAGGAAAAGAGACCCAGTACTTC. It translates to CASSKSTGKETQYF. The chain combines TRBV21-1 with TRBJ2-5; the table's D call TRBD1 went unverified against the DNA. TRBV21-1 is listed as a pseudogene. This CDR3 is built from 14 residues.

V and J are TRBV15 and TRBJ2-2; D gene ambiguous. V lost 1 base to trimming and J lost 4 bases, with 7 bases between them. Germline lookup yields CDR1 LNHNV and CDR2 YYDKDF (reference sequence). CDR3 length: 14 amino acids. CDR3 DNA: TGTGCCACCAGCAGAGGTTCGGGCACCGGGGAGCTGTTTTTT. Amino acid sequence: CATSRGSGTGELFF.

In this sample, this clone turned up a few times. The chain employs TRBV7-2 and TRBJ2-2, with 8 bases fitting TRBD1. CDR1 SGHTA and CDR2 FQGNSA come from the germline V gene. The trim removed 5 bases at V and 5 bases at J, leaving 10 bases unmatched. The CDR3 sequence is 16 residues long. CDR3 in amino acids: CASSPPRTGWTGELFF. The CDR3, as DNA: TGTGCCAGCAGCCCCCCCAGGACAGGGTGGACCGGGGAGCTGTTTTTT.

The chain uses TRBV19 and TRBJ1-5; 9 nucleotides line up with TRBD1. The germline V gene encodes CDR1 LNHDA and CDR2 SQIVND (reference sequence). Trimming at V came to 7 bases and at J to 2 bases, leaving 6 bases not matched to a gene. The CDR3 length is 15 residues. The CDR3 sequence is CASMGQGSGNQPQHF. CDR3 in DNA: TGTGCCAGTATGGGACAGGGAAGCGGCAATCAGCCCCAGCATTTT.